The entry that follows covers one T cell receptor beta chain sequence. The sample comes from a study of cytomegalovirus exposure and HLA in healthy donors. Vbeta (60) and Jbeta (13) primers were used in the PCR. TCRdb keeps only in-frame clones here, not all; method: immunoSEQ multiplex PCR. The sample shows about 130,000 clones, approximately 80% of them seen only once. This clonotype originated in a woman in her forties in good health and CMV-seronegative. Specimen: PBMCs.

In DNA form, the CDR3 reads TGTGCCAGCAGCTTTCGCAGGGAAGCAGATACGCAGTATTTT. It specifies CASSFRREADTQYF. The chain links TRBV7-6 to TRBJ2-3; D is perhaps TRBD1 (5 bases). The germline V gene encodes CDR1 SGHVS and CDR2 FNYEAQ. V lost 3 bases to trimming and J lost 4 bases, with 11 bases between them. The CDR3 loop spans 14 amino acids.